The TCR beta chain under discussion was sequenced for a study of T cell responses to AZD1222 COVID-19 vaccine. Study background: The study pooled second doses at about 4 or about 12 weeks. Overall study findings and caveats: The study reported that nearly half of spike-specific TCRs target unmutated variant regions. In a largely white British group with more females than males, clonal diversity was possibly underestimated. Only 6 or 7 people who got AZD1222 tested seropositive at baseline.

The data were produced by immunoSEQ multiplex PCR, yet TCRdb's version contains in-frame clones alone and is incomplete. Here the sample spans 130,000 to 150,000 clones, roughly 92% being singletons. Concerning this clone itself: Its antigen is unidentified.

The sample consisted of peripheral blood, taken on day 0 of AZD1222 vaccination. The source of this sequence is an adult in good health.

CDR3 protein: CASSPAEAYSNQPQHF. Written as DNA, the CDR3 is TGTGCCAGCTCACCGGCGGAAGCTTATAGCAATCAGCCCCAGCATTTT. The V call is TRBV18, the J call TRBJ1-5; D not certain. Trimming shortened V by 3 bases and J by 0 bases, and 12 bases separated the two germline ends. This CDR3 spans 16 amino acids. Germline V gene data show CDR1 as KGHSH and CDR2 as LQKENI.